The 6 T cell receptor beta chains below all came from one sample that was sequenced in a study of Ad26.COV2.S vaccination and SARS-CoV-2 variants. The treatment is: 15 to 20 received Ad26.COV2.S at low or high dose, single or two shots; roughly 5 received placebo; per-sample allocation not given. Sampling was done on day 63 after the first vaccine or placebo injection. Assay: immunoSEQ multiplex PCR; the TCRdb copy retains only in-frame clones and omits some. The sample lists approximately 300,000 clones, around four fifths seen once, with 2.1% in the top ten. Sequencing used peripheral blood, obtained in a trial of Ad26.COV2.S vaccine versus placebo. The receptors here all came from a person aged 18-60 years who received the Ad26.COV2.S COVID-19 vaccine or a placebo.

This chain connects TRBV6-5 to TRBJ1-4; the D gene is possibly TRBD1 (6 bases). This CDR3 region has 14 residues. The V end was cut by 2 bases, the J end by 5 bases, with 9 bases between. Germline CDR1 MNHEY, CDR2 SVGAGI. This CDR3 is CASSYRGGNEKLFF. CDR3 nucleotide sequence: TGTGCCAGCAGTTACAGGGGGGGAAATGAAAAACTGTTTTTT.

This clone has only one observation. One end of the junction is discordant with germline, which a read error may explain. This rearrangement joins TRBV7-7 to TRBJ2-5, with 8 bases aligning to TRBD2. CDR1 is SSHAT, CDR2 FNYEAQ, per germline (reference sequence). This CDR3 contains 15 residues. For the CDR3, the DNA is TGTGCTAGCAGCTTTGCGGGGGGCTCCCAAGAGACCCAGTACTTC. As protein: CASSFAGGSQETQYF.

The rearrangement uses TRBV4-1 and TRBJ1-4; D is possibly TRBD1 (5 bases). Per the germline V gene, CDR1 is MGHRA and CDR2 is YSYEKL. V was cut by 2 bases and J by 12 bases, with 16 bases left in between. This CDR3 region has 14 residues. Written as DNA, the CDR3 is TGCGCCAGCAGCCAATTTCAGGGTACCATGGAACTGTTTTTT. It encodes CASSQFQGTMELFF.

The rearrangement links TRBV6-4 to TRBJ2-3, with D perhaps matching TRBD1 or TRBD2 (5 bases each). The V gene's germline CDR1 is MRHNA and CDR2 SNTAGT. The CDR3 has 13 residues. V was cut by 6 bases and J by 6 bases, with 13 bases left in between. In DNA, the CDR3 is TGTGCCAGCAGCCCGGGATGGGGGGATACGCAGTATTTT. Residues: CASSPGWGDTQYF.

V usage is TRBV18 and J usage is TRBJ1-4, with D maybe TRBD1 (5 bases). CDR3 length: 16 amino acids. Germline loops: CDR1 KGHSH, CDR2 LQKENI. The V end was cut by 3 bases, the J end by 7 bases, with 18 bases between. CDR3: CASSPLRDGWTEKLFF. The CDR3, as DNA: TGTGCCAGCTCACCTCTCCGGGACGGCTGGACTGAAAAACTGTTTTTT.

This chain joins TRBV5-1 and TRBJ2-1; D is uncertain. CDR1 and CDR2 from the germline V gene are SGHRS and YFSETQ. The CDR3 loop spans 15 amino acids. Trimming took off 4 bases at V and 0 bases at J, with 11 bases between the two ends. The CDR3 here is CASSLTQSSYNEQFF. CDR3 nucleotides: TGCGCCAGCAGCCTCACACAGAGCTCCTACAATGAGCAGTTCTTC.